The rows below give T cell receptor beta chains drawn from one sample of a study of blood T cell repertoires in COVID-19. TCRdb's copy holds only in-frame clones and misses some; the assay was immunoSEQ multiplex PCR. Found here are roughly 230,000 clones, over 70% of them singletons; the top ten hold approximately 30%. Specimen: peripheral blood. The receptors were gathered from a man aged 35 to 55 with acute or convalescent COVID-19. CDR3s include the opening cysteine and the closing phenylalanine or tryptophan. Each record gives: V gene, J gene, clone size, D gene, CDR3 DNA, CDR3 protein. D genes are given only for firm matches. The size of a clone is reported for some rows only, either as once, few or many, or as a class for expanded clones.

>TRBV9|TRBJ2-2|-|-
TGTGCCAGCAGCCCGCTTCATTCGACTAGCACCGGGGAGCTGTTTTTT
CASSPLHSTSTGELFF
>TRBV5-1|TRBJ2-1|-|TRBD1
TGCGCCAGCAGCTTGCGCGGGACAGGGAATGAGCAGTTCTTC
CASSLRGTGNEQFF
>TRBV7-3|TRBJ1-1|-|-
TGTGCCAGCAGCCCTAATTGGGGGCAGAAAGCTTTCTTT
CASSPNWGQKAFF
>TRBV15|TRBJ1-1|-|-
TGTGCCACCAGCAGGAGGCAGATCGACACTGAAGCTTTCTTT
CATSRRQIDTEAFF
>TRBV2|TRBJ2-7|once|TRBD2
TGTGCCAGCAGTATAGATGCCTCGCGGGAGTACTCCTACGAGCAGTACTTC
CASSIDASREYSYEQYF
>TRBV6-1|TRBJ1-2|-|TRBD1
TGTGCCAGCAGTGAAACGACAGGGCGATCTTCTTATGGCTACACCTTC
CASSETTGRSSYGYTF
>TRBV5-5|TRBJ2-2|-|-
TGTGCCAGCAGCTTGGATTGGGGGGTAAACACCGGGGAGCTGTTTTTT
CASSLDWGVNTGELFF
>TRBV18|TRBJ1-1|-|-
TGTGCCAGCTCACCAATCAACTCTCAAGCGTACACTGAAGCTTTCTTT
CASSPINSQAYTEAFF
>TRBV30|TRBJ1-3|-|-
TGTGCCTGGAGTGCCAGGGTACGATCGAACACCATATATTTT
CAWSARVRSNTIYF
>TRBV3-1/TRBV3-2|TRBJ1-3|few|-
TGTGCCAGCAGCCAAGATATCCAGTCGACAGGAAACACCATATATTTT
CASSQDIQSTGNTIYF
>TRBV3-1/TRBV3-2|TRBJ1-2|few|-
TGTGCCAGCAGCCAATCTTATGGCTACACCTTC
CASSQSYGYTF
>TRBV7-9|TRBJ2-7|-|TRBD1
TGTGCCAGCAGCTTAGGACAGGGTGCAACCTACGAGCAGTACTTC
CASSLGQGATYEQYF
>TRBV20-1|TRBJ1-5|-|-
TGCAGTGCTAGTCTGGGGGGGCATCAGCCCCAGCATTTT
CSASLGGHQPQHF
>TRBV7-2|TRBJ2-3|-|TRBD2
TGTGCCAGCAGCTTAGCGAGCGGGAGAGGTGATACGCAGTATTTT
CASSLASGRGDTQYF
>TRBV7-2|TRBJ2-4|-|TRBD2
TGTGCCAGCAGTCCCCGGGAGGGAGGTGGCAAAAACATTCAGTACTTC
CASSPREGGGKNIQYF
>TRBV6-1|TRBJ2-1|-|-
TGTGCCAGCAGTAGGGCAGGGGATGAGCAGTTCTTC
CASSRAGDEQFF
>TRBV4-1|TRBJ1-5|once|-
TGCGCCAGCAGCCAACGGGAGTTGGACAATCAGCCCCAGCATTTT
CASSQRELDNQPQHF
>TRBV3-1/TRBV3-2|TRBJ2-1|-|TRBD2
TGTGCCAGCAGCGGCCTAGCGGGGCCCTACAATGAGCAGTTCTTC
CASSGLAGPYNEQFF
>TRBV14|TRBJ2-1|-|TRBD2
TGTGCCAGCAGCCAGCTACTAGCGGGAGGCGATGAGCAGTTCTTC
CASSQLLAGGDEQFF
>TRBV4-1|TRBJ1-2|-|-
TGCGCCAGCAGCCAAGAGCGGGGGGGCGCCGGCTATGGCTACACCTTC
CASSQERGGAGYGYTF
>TRBV7-6|TRBJ1-2|-|-
TGTGCCAGCAGCTTAGGGGGGGAGACCGGCTACACCTTC
CASSLGGETGYTF
>TRBV19|TRBJ2-7|-|-
TGTGCCAGTAGTATAGGCCCAGGGGCGGGTTACGAGCAGTACTTC
CASSIGPGAGYEQYF
>TRBV10-3|TRBJ1-2|once|TRBD1
TGTGCCATCAGTGATGGCAGGGGGGCCTCCTATGGCTACACCTTC
CAISDGRGASYGYTF
>TRBV5-1|TRBJ2-3|-|TRBD2
TGCGCCAGCAGCTTGGTAAGCGGGGCACGCACAGATACGCAGTATTTT
CASSLVSGARTDTQYF
>TRBV15|TRBJ2-7|-|-
TGTGCCACCAGCAGAGGACAGGACGGTCCCTACGGGCAGTACTTC
CATSRGQDGPYGQYF
>TRBV6-5|TRBJ1-1|-|-
TGTGCCAGCAGTTACTCTCGGAACACTGAAGCTTTCTTT
CASSYSRNTEAFF
>TRBV7-6|TRBJ2-1|-|-
TGTGCCAGCAGCTTAGTTAGCGGATTAAATAGCGATGAGCAGTTCTTC
CASSLVSGLNSDEQFF
>TRBV15|TRBJ2-7|-|TRBD1
TGTGCCACCAGCAGTCAGGACAGGGGATCCTACGAGCAGTACTTC
CATSSQDRGSYEQYF
>TRBV7-2|TRBJ1-4|once|TRBD1
TGTGCCAGCAGCAGGAGACAGGGGCACGAAAAACTGTTTTTT
CASSRRQGHEKLFF
>TRBV6-1|TRBJ1-2|-|TRBD1
TGTGCCAGCAGTGACAGGGGGCCGGGAGTCCCTAACTATGGCTACACCTTC
CASSDRGPGVPNYGYTF
>TRBV10-3|TRBJ2-3|-|-
TGTGCCATCAGTGTAACAGTGAGCACAGATACGCAGTATTTT
CAISVTVSTDTQYF
>TRBV5-1|TRBJ1-2|-|-
TGCGCCAGCAGCTTCCTAGACGGAAACTATGGCTACACCTTC
CASSFLDGNYGYTF